What follows are 19 T cell receptor beta chains derived from one specimen sequenced in a study of blood T cells in healthy people across ages. Primed by a sample-barcoded 5' primer and a J-beta primer mix, a second PCR proceeded for roughly 6 to 12 cycles. Each CDR3 protein is one row after TCRdb ran MiXCR on the 5' RACE reads. The sample shows about 1.4 million distinct CDR3 sequences, roughly 64% of them seen only once. The sequenced sample consisted of blood. All receptors derive from a man between 18 and 35 years old in good health.

There are a few counts of this clonotype. The chain employs TRBV7-2 and TRBJ2-1, with D unclear. Germline V gene lookup returns CDR1 SGHTA and CDR2 FQGNSA. The CDR3 has 13 amino acids. The germline V and J ends were trimmed by 1 base and 10 bases, with 11 bases remaining between them. The CDR3 spells CASSLERLLEQFF. The CDR3 nucleotides read TGTGCCAGCAGCTTAGAAAGACTCTTAGAGCAGTTCTTC.

This rearrangement joins TRBV7-2 to TRBJ2-1; 13 nucleotides match TRBD2. From germline, CDR1 is SGHTA and CDR2 FQGNSA. This CDR3 contains 16 residues. V dropped 3 bases and J dropped 7; count of bases not matched to a gene: 6. CDR3 in amino acids: CASSFPTSGRWNEQFF. In nucleotides, the CDR3 is TGTGCCAGCAGCTTCCCGACTAGCGGGAGGTGGAATGAGCAGTTCTTC.

The V gene is TRBV20-1, the J gene TRBJ2-3; perhaps TRBD2 as D (6 bases). V was trimmed by 3 bases and J by 2 bases, leaving 18 bases between them. This CDR3 is built from 16 residues. The germline V gene has CDR1 DFQATT and CDR2 SNEGSKA (reference sequence). CDR3 coding DNA: TGCAGTGCTAGCCGTTTAGGAGGGGCTTACACAGATACGCAGTATTTT. Translated: CSASRLGGAYTDTQYF.

This clonotype was observed once. V is TRBV20-1 and J is TRBJ1-2; TRBD1 matches 7 bases. The CDR3 consists of 12 residues. Germline V lookup: CDR1 DFQATT, CDR2 SNEGSKA (reference sequence). V was pared by 6 bases and J by 9 bases, with 10 bases of the junction left unmatched. CDR3 DNA: TGCAGTGCAGCCCGATCAGGGGGACGCTACACCTTC. Its translation: CSAARSGGRYTF.

The chain is built from TRBV5-5 and TRBJ2-1; D possibly uses TRBD1 or TRBD2 (5 bases each). Per the germline V gene, CDR1 is SGHKS and CDR2 is YYEKEE (reference sequence). The CDR3 is 16 amino acids. V was trimmed by 8 bases and J by 0 bases, leaving 18 bases between them. CDR3 region: CASAEGGGISYNEQFF. DNA of the CDR3: TGTGCCAGTGCTGAGGGTGGGGGAATCTCCTACAATGAGCAGTTCTTC.

The chain combines TRBV11-2 with TRBJ2-5, with D perhaps given as TRBD1 or TRBD2 (5 bases each). The germline gives CDR1 SGHAT, CDR2 FQNNGV. Trimming removed 3 bases from V and 1 base from J, with 12 bases in between. The CDR3 length is 15 residues. The CDR3 DNA follows: TGTGCCAGCAGCTTGCGAGGGACGACCCAAGAGACCCAGTACTTC. It codes for CASSLRGTTQETQYF.

V is TRBV6-4 and J is TRBJ2-5; D remains ambiguous. The germline V and J ends were trimmed by 0 bases and 7 bases, with 9 bases remaining between them. There are 13 residues in the CDR3. CDR1 MRHNA and CDR2 SNTAGT come from the germline V gene. The CDR3: CASSDSTLGTQYF. CDR3 nucleotide sequence: TGTGCCAGCAGTGACTCTACCTTGGGGACCCAGTACTTC.

This clonotype was detected only a few times. This chain joins TRBV20-1 and TRBJ2-7; the D gene could be TRBD1 or TRBD2 (6 bases each). The assigned J gene may be wrong: the sequence end matches TRBJ2-1 better. Germline values: CDR1 DFQATT, CDR2 SNEGSKA (reference sequence). CDR3 size: 12 residues. CDR3 sequence reads: CSAREGGYEQFF. CDR3 nucleotides: TGCAGTGCCCGCGAGGGGGGTTATGAGCAGTTCTTC.

The J gene is TRBJ2-4, the V gene TRBV6-5; 8 nucleotides agree with TRBD1. V dropped 4 bases and J dropped 13; count of bases not matched to a gene: 12. This CDR3 has 14 amino acids. CDR1 MNHEY and CDR2 SVGAGI come from the germline V gene. The CDR3 region has the DNA TGTGCCAGCAGTTCCGGGACAGGATTAAGTGGGCAGTACTTC. Translated, it gives CASSSGTGLSGQYF.

The gene calls are TRBV15 and TRBJ2-6; D possibly uses TRBD1 or TRBD2 (5 bases each). V shed 1 base and J shed 4 bases, with 8 bases lying between them. CDR1 is LNHNV and CDR2 is YYDKDF in the germline V gene (reference sequence). The CDR3 runs to 15 residues. CDR3 residues: CATSRAGTGANVLTF. The DNA of the CDR3 is TGTGCCACCAGCAGAGCCGGGACCGGGGCCAACGTCCTGACTTTC.

Only a few counts were recorded for this clonotype. CDR3 loop: CASSTADRGLYGYTF. CDR3 in DNA: TGTGCCAGCAGCACTGCCGACAGGGGGCTCTATGGCTACACCTTC. This chain links TRBV7-9 with TRBJ1-2, with 10 bases that match TRBD1. V was pared by 5 bases and J by 4 bases, with 7 bases of the junction left unmatched. This CDR3 is 15 amino acids long. Germline V gene lookup returns CDR1 SEHNR and CDR2 FQNEAQ (reference sequence).

The chain is built from TRBV4-1 and TRBJ2-5; D not resolved. Germline values: CDR1 MGHRA, CDR2 YSYEKL. The CDR3 is 16 amino acids. V was shortened by 1 base and J by 4 bases, with 16 bases between the two germline ends. The CDR3 DNA follows: TGCGCCAGCAGCCAAGTGAATATGGGGTTTTCAGAGACCCAGTACTTC. It translates to CASSQVNMGFSETQYF.

The gene calls are TRBV6-5 and TRBJ2-7; 9 bases are a match to TRBD1. The CDR3 loop spans 15 amino acids. The trim removed 6 bases at V and 5 bases at J, leaving 11 bases unmatched. The germline gives CDR1 MNHEY, CDR2 SVGAGI. The CDR3 loop is CASRREQGANNEQYF. The CDR3 coding sequence is TGTGCCAGCAGACGGGAACAGGGGGCTAACAACGAGCAGTACTTC.

The CDR3 DNA follows: TGTGCCAGCAGCCCATCGGGACAGGGAGTACGCGGCTACACCTTC. Protein: CASSPSGQGVRGYTF. The chain couples TRBV6-6 to TRBJ1-2; 9 bases align to TRBD1. The CDR3 has 15 residues. Germline CDR1 and CDR2: MNHNY and SVGAGI (reference sequence). V trimming: 6 bases; J trimming: 8 bases; junction bases outside the gene matches: 13.

The gene calls are TRBV14 and TRBJ1-1, with D unclear. The length of the CDR3 is 16 residues. Trimming removed 2 bases at V and 1 base at J, with 14 bases between. Germline V gene sequence: CDR1 SGHDN, CDR2 FVKESK. CDR3 sequence reads: CASSQHRKKGNTEAFF. The CDR3 bases are TGTGCCAGCAGCCAACACAGAAAAAAAGGGAACACTGAAGCTTTCTTT.

The chain combines TRBV6-6 with TRBJ1-6; D possibly corresponds to TRBD1 (6 bases). The CDR3 runs 15 residues. V dropped 6 bases and J dropped 6 bases, with 15 bases sitting between them. The germline CDR1 and CDR2 sequences are MNHNY and SVGAGI (reference sequence). DNA for the CDR3: TGTGCCAGCAGCTACAGGGAAACCGGTAATTCACCCCTCCACTTT. Translation: CASSYRETGNSPLHF.

A few counts support this clonotype. This rearrangement joins TRBV18 to TRBJ1-1, with a possible D match to TRBD1 (5 bases). Looked up from germline, CDR1 is KGHSH and CDR2 is LQKENI. The CDR3 is made up of 15 amino acids. Trimming took off 3 bases at V and 3 bases at J, with 14 bases between the two ends. This CDR3 reads CASSPIQQVDTEAFF. The CDR3 DNA reads TGTGCCAGCTCACCGATCCAACAGGTGGACACTGAAGCTTTCTTT.

This clonotype showed up just a few times. The rearrangement links TRBV12-3 or TRBV12-4 to TRBJ2-1; D might be TRBD1 or TRBD2, each matching 6 bases. The CDR3 is made up of 16 amino acids. Trimming took off 6 bases at V and 0 bases at J, with 15 bases between the two ends. CDR3 nucleotide sequence: TGTGCCAGCAGCCCAAGGGGGGCGGGCTCCTACAATGAGCAGTTCTTC. As protein: CASSPRGAGSYNEQFF.

The CDR3 sequence: CASSDPGLADPDTQYF. CDR3 DNA: TGTGCCAGCAGTGACCCGGGACTGGCGGACCCAGATACGCAGTATTTT. The chain uses TRBV2 and TRBJ2-3; perhaps TRBD2 as D (6 bases). CDR1 and CDR2 from the germline V gene are SNHLY and FYNNEI. The CDR3 length is 16 residues. The V and J ends lost 3 bases and 4 bases respectively, with 17 bases between them.